The 32 T cell receptor beta chains reported below all come from one sample, sequenced in a study of response to subunit inactivated influenza vaccine. TCRdb independently ran MiXCR on the RT-PCR reads; one entry per CDR3 protein. The sample yields approximately 680,000 distinct CDR3 sequences, roughly 14% seen once. The sequencing used PBMCs from blood, collected 12 days after vaccination. These receptors originate from a man aged 50 to 59 who received an inactivated influenza vaccine.

This clonotype is a singleton in its sample. The chain's CDR3 is CASSFAGRRQYF. The CDR3 nucleotides read TGTGCCAGCAGTTTTGCCGGACGGCGACAGTACTTC. The rearrangement uses TRBV7-2 and TRBJ2-4; no firm D call. The V end lost 6 bases, the J end lost 13 bases, and 16 bases lay between the germline ends. CDR3 length: 12 residues. The germline V gene encodes CDR1 SGHTA and CDR2 FQGNSA.

This clonotype was counted at least ten times. The chain recombines TRBV9 with TRBJ2-3; 8 bases line up with TRBD1. CDR3 length: 16 amino acids. In germline, CDR1 is SGDLS, CDR2 YYNGEE. V trimming: 3 bases; J trimming: 2 bases; junction bases outside the gene matches: 8. CDR3 nucleotide sequence: TGTGCCAGCAGCGCGTATCAGGGGGCACCCACAGATACGCAGTATTTT. Amino acids: CASSAYQGAPTDTQYF.

V is TRBV5-1 and J is TRBJ2-1; 12 nucleotides align to TRBD2. CDR1 is SGHRS, CDR2 YFSETQ, per germline. The CDR3 extends over 17 amino acids. J lost 6 bases, V lost 4 bases, and 11 bases had no gene match. The CDR3 loop is CASSLLPLAGGSNEQFF. CDR3 DNA sequence: TGCGCCAGCAGCCTGCTCCCACTAGCGGGGGGAAGCAATGAGCAGTTCTTC.

The chain joins TRBV2 to TRBJ2-7; D is perhaps TRBD2 (5 bases). V lost 3 bases and J lost 0, with 15 bases in between. CDR1 and CDR2 from the germline V gene are SNHLY and FYNNEI. This CDR3 contains 16 residues. The CDR3 nucleotides read TGTGCCAGCAGTGACGTGGAGGATGGTGCCTCCTACGAGCAGTACTTC. Its protein product is CASSDVEDGASYEQYF.

This chain joins TRBV4-3 and TRBJ2-5; 8 positions match TRBD1. The V and J ends lost 5 bases and 5 bases, in that order; junction bases with no gene match: 10. The CDR3 is made up of 15 amino acids. Germline V gene lookup returns CDR1 LGHNA and CDR2 YSLEER. The CDR3 is CASSWGTGGRETQYF. Written as DNA, the CDR3 is TGCGCCAGCAGCTGGGGGACAGGAGGTAGGGAGACCCAGTACTTC.

There are a few counts of this clonotype. This chain links TRBV18 with TRBJ2-3; 7 bases fit TRBD1. The CDR3 extends over 16 amino acids. Germline assignment: CDR1 KGHSH and CDR2 LQKENI. V shed 3 bases, J shed 0 bases, and the junction held 6 bases outside the gene matches. DNA of the CDR3: TGTGCCAGCTCACCTCCGGGACAGCTCAGCACAGATACGCAGTATTTT. It is translated as CASSPPGQLSTDTQYF. Full variable domain (missing parts from reference TRBV18 and TRBJ2-3): NAGVMQNPRHLVRRRGQEARLRCSPMKGHSHVYWYRQLPEEGLKFMVYLQKENIIDESGMPKERFSAEFPKEGPSILRIQQVVRGDSAAYFCASSPPGQLSTDTQYFGPGTRLTVL.

The rearrangement links TRBV20-1 to TRBJ2-7; 8 nucleotides line up with TRBD1. The CDR3 is made up of 13 amino acids. CDR1 DFQATT and CDR2 SNEGSKA come from the germline V gene (reference sequence). With V trimmed by 1 base and J by 5 bases, 4 bases remained unmatched. This CDR3 reads CSARVDRAHEQYF. The CDR3 DNA sequence: TGCAGTGCTAGAGTGGACAGGGCCCACGAGCAGTACTTC.

The V call is TRBV5-1, the J call TRBJ2-3; the D gene could be TRBD1 or TRBD2 (5 bases each). The V end lost 5 bases, the J end lost 2 bases, and 9 bases lay between the germline ends. This CDR3 comprises 13 residues. Germline CDR1 SGHRS, CDR2 YFSETQ. Here the CDR3 reads CASRIGTTDTQYF. The CDR3 coding sequence is TGCGCCAGCAGGATTGGGACCACAGATACGCAGTATTTT. The complete variable domain, with remaining parts taken from reference TRBV5-1 and TRBJ2-3, reads KAGVTQTPRYLIKTRGQQVTLSCSPISGHRSVSWYQQTPGQGLQFLFEYFSETQRNKGNFPGRFSGRQFSNSRSEMNVSTLELGDSALYLCASRIGTTDTQYFGPGTRLTVL.

The rearrangement links TRBV18 to TRBJ2-1; tentative D call: TRBD2 (6 bases). The CDR3 sequence is 16 residues long. Germline lookup yields CDR1 KGHSH and CDR2 LQKENI. Trimming took off 5 bases at V and 0 bases at J, with 14 bases between the two ends. Written as DNA, the CDR3 is TGTGCCAGCTCATCCCGGATGCGGGACTCCTACAATGAGCAGTTCTTC. It specifies CASSSRMRDSYNEQFF.

This clonotype was picked up a small number of times. V is TRBV7-8 and J is TRBJ2-7; TRBD2 matches at 10 bases. Looked up from germline, CDR1 is SGHVS and CDR2 is FQNEAQ. There are 14 residues in the CDR3. With V trimmed by 5 bases and J by 4 bases, 5 bases remained unmatched. The CDR3: CASSPASGGYEQYF. As DNA, the CDR3 is TGTGCCAGCAGCCCGGCTAGCGGGGGTTACGAGCAGTACTTC.

The rearrangement uses TRBV12-3 or TRBV12-4 and TRBJ2-5; 8 nucleotides match TRBD2. The CDR3 covers 17 residues. Trimming cost V 3 bases and J 4 bases; bases outside gene matches: 13. CDR3 nucleotide sequence: TGTGCCAGCAGTTTTGGGGTCCTAATCGGGGGGGGAGAGACCCAGTACTTC. Protein sequence: CASSFGVLIGGGETQYF.

This rearrangement joins TRBV29-1 to TRBJ2-7; TRBD2 matches at 10 bases. Per germline, CDR1 SQVTM and CDR2 ANQGSEA. This CDR3 spans 15 amino acids. V lost 2 bases, J lost 6 bases, and 10 bases stayed unmatched. CDR3 sequence: CSVELAGALLGEQYF. The CDR3 DNA reads TGCAGCGTTGAACTAGCGGGGGCCCTACTGGGCGAGCAGTACTTC.

This clonotype turned up a few times. The chain has TRBV29-1 and TRBJ2-5; tentatively, D is TRBD1 (6 bases). The CDR3 consists of 12 residues. The germline V and J ends were trimmed by 8 bases and 4 bases, with 14 bases remaining between them. CDR1 and CDR2 from the germline V gene are SQVTM and ANQGSEA. The CDR3 bases are TGCAGCACGACAGGTTCGGGAGAGACCCAGTACTTC. Amino acid sequence: CSTTGSGETQYF. The whole variable domain, filled in from reference TRBV29-1 and TRBJ2-5, reads SAVISQKPSRDICQRGTSLTIQCQVDSQVTMMFWYRQQPGQSLTLIATANQGSEATYESGFVIDKFPISRPNLTFSTLTVSNMSPEDSSIYLCSTTGSGETQYFGPGTRLLVL.

This chain links TRBV20-1 with TRBJ2-1; 10 bases map to TRBD2. Germline CDR1 DFQATT, CDR2 SNEGSKA (reference sequence). The CDR3 has 13 amino acids. CDR3 sequence (DNA): TGCAGCGAGGGACTAGCGCCTTACAATGAGCAGTTCTTC. Translated: CSEGLAPYNEQFF.

The chain has TRBV13 and TRBJ2-5, with 13 bases matching TRBD2. V lost 5 bases to trimming and J lost 5 bases; unmatched junction nucleotides: 5. CDR1 PRHDT and CDR2 FYEKMQ come from the germline V gene (reference sequence). The CDR3 runs to 15 residues. CDR3 nucleotides: TGTGCCAGCAGCCGGACTAGCGGGAGCAGGGAGACCCAGTACTTC. Translation gives CASSRTSGSRETQYF.

The CDR3 coding sequence is TGTGCCAGCAGCTTCCCCCCCACAGGGGTGGGGGATGAGCAGTTCTTC. Translation: CASSFPPTGVGDEQFF. The gene calls are TRBV7-9 and TRBJ2-1; 7 bases agree with TRBD1. J gave up 8 bases and V 3 bases, and 13 bases lay outside the gene matches. This CDR3 has 16 residues. CDR1 is SEHNR and CDR2 is FQNEAQ in the germline V gene (reference sequence).

Ten or more counts support this clonotype. The chain carries TRBV3-1 and TRBJ2-7, with D perhaps TRBD1 (5 bases). The CDR3 runs 13 residues. V shed 0 bases and J shed 5 bases, with 8 bases lying between them. Germline V CDR1 and CDR2: LGHDT, YNNKEL (reference sequence). This CDR3 is CASSQDDRHEQYF. The DNA for the CDR3 is TGTGCCAGCAGCCAAGATGACAGACACGAGCAGTACTTC.

This clonotype came up many times. The genes are TRBV29-1 and TRBJ2-5, with 10 bases matching TRBD1. This CDR3 spans 14 amino acids. The J segment lost 5 bases and the V segment lost 5 bases, leaving 8 bases of the junction unmatched. Germline V gene sequence: CDR1 SQVTM, CDR2 ANQGSEA. This CDR3 is CSVFRQGAVETQYF. DNA for the CDR3: TGCAGCGTTTTCAGACAGGGGGCCGTGGAGACCCAGTACTTC.

This chain links TRBV15 with TRBJ2-7, with no clear D. The CDR3 extends over 13 amino acids. The ends were cut back, 5 bases at V and 1 base at J, with 9 bases in the middle. The V gene's germline CDR1 is LNHNV and CDR2 YYDKDF (reference sequence). The CDR3 loop reads CATSPDISYEQYF. Written as DNA, the CDR3 is TGTGCCACCAGCCCCGACATTTCCTACGAGCAGTACTTC.

This clonotype appeared a few times. V is TRBV7-9 and J is TRBJ2-7; D ambiguous. V gave up 7 bases and J gave up 0 bases, with 10 bases separating them. Germline loops: CDR1 SEHNR, CDR2 FQNEAQ (reference sequence). The CDR3 is 13 amino acids. The CDR3 DNA is TGTGCCAGCACCACAAACCCCTCCTACGAGCAGTACTTC. This translates into CASTTNPSYEQYF.

The chain is built from TRBV7-8 and TRBJ1-2, with 11 bases lining up with TRBD1. The V gene's germline CDR1 is SGHVS and CDR2 FQNEAQ. This CDR3 is built from 14 residues. Unmatched junction bases numbered 7, after V lost 6 bases and J lost 7 bases. The CDR3 coding sequence is TGTGCCAGCAGTCCGGGACAGGGGGTTAGTGGCTACACCTTC. This sequence encodes CASSPGQGVSGYTF.

This rearrangement joins TRBV4-1 to TRBJ2-5, with D perhaps TRBD2 (5 bases). Trimming cost V 1 base and J 3 bases, with 9 bases left between them. The CDR3 has 14 residues. Germline CDR1 MGHRA, CDR2 YSYEKL. CDR3 nucleotides: TGCGCCAGCAGCCAAGTGACCGGGGAAGAGACCCAGTACTTC. It codes for CASSQVTGEETQYF.

The chain links TRBV12-3 or TRBV12-4 to TRBJ1-2; D gene ambiguous. This CDR3 is 16 amino acids long. Trimming shortened V by 1 base and J by 4 bases, and 16 bases separated the two germline ends. The CDR3 bases are TGTGCCAGCAGTTTAGGTGCCCCCACAATCATCTATGGCTACACCTTC. Encoded protein: CASSLGAPTIIYGYTF.

The chain couples TRBV7-2 to TRBJ2-7; D possibly matches TRBD1 or TRBD2 (5 bases each). From germline, CDR1 is SGHTA and CDR2 FQGNSA. The CDR3 consists of 15 residues. The V gene lost 2 bases and the J gene lost 2 bases, with 13 bases spanning the gap. CDR3 nucleotide sequence: TGTGCCAGCAGCTTAAACCGGGACGGCCCCTACGAGCAGTACTTC. Translated: CASSLNRDGPYEQYF. Supplemented by reference TRBV7-2 and TRBJ2-7, the full variable domain reads GAGVSQSPSNKVTEKGKDVELRCDPISGHTALYWYRQSLGQGLEFLIYFQGNSAPDKSGLPSDRFSAERTGGSVSTLTIQRTQQEDSAVYLCASSLNRDGPYEQYFGPGTRLTVT.

A word on this clonotype: Given a much more abundant clone one base away, this may be a read error. V gene TRBV12-3 or TRBV12-4 combines with J gene TRBJ2-1; TRBD2 matches at 9 bases. The CDR3 sequence is 16 residues long. CDR3 sequence (DNA): TGTGCCAGCAGTTTGCTAGCGGGGATGGCTTACAATGAGCAGTGCTTC. Its protein product is CASSLLAGMAYNEQCF.

The chain has TRBV5-1 and TRBJ1-2; 8 bases are shared with TRBD1. The J segment lost 7 bases and the V segment lost 3 bases, leaving 11 bases of the junction unmatched. Germline CDR1 SGHRS, CDR2 YFSETQ. The CDR3 runs 15 residues. The CDR3 loop is CASSSNRDRRFGYTF. The CDR3 DNA reads as TGCGCCAGCAGCTCAAATCGGGACAGGCGGTTTGGCTACACCTTC.

The V call is TRBV10-3, the J call TRBJ2-2, with 8 bases lining up with TRBD1. CDR3 length: 20 residues. Losses at the gene ends were 5 bases for V and 3 bases for J; bases not matched to a gene: 20. Germline values: CDR1 ENHRY, CDR2 SYGVKD. CDR3 region: CAISSSGGARLFLDTGELFF. CDR3 DNA: TGTGCCATCAGTTCATCAGGGGGCGCGAGGCTTTTTCTGGACACCGGGGAGCTGTTTTTT.

The gene calls are TRBV20-1 and TRBJ2-3; the match to TRBD2 covers 10 bases. The germline V gene has CDR1 DFQATT and CDR2 SNEGSKA (reference sequence). J was trimmed by 2 bases and V by 0 bases; bases with no gene match: 14. CDR3 length equals 19 residues. The CDR3 region has the DNA TGCAGTGCTAGAGAAACCTTAGCGGGGGGCCTAGAGTTCACAGATACGCAGTATTTT. Translated: CSARETLAGGLEFTDTQYF.

This clonotype was detected only a few times. The genes are TRBV4-3 and TRBJ2-2; D remains unclear. This CDR3 spans 15 amino acids. The germline CDR1 and CDR2 sequences are LGHNA and YSLEER. Between the trimmed V and J ends, which lost 1 base and 4 bases, there was a span of 10 bases. The CDR3 region has the DNA TGCGCCAGCAGCCAAGTGGCTAGACTCACCGGGGAGCTGTTTTTT. As protein: CASSQVARLTGELFF.

The chain recombines TRBV6-2 or TRBV6-3 with TRBJ2-1, with D perhaps matching TRBD1 (5 bases). The V end was cut by 6 bases, the J end by 7 bases, with 19 bases between. CDR1 and CDR2 (germline): MNHEY, SVGEGT. The CDR3 has 15 residues. The CDR3 here is CASRVARAFVNEQFF. CDR3 nucleotide sequence: TGTGCCAGCAGAGTCGCCAGGGCTTTCGTGAATGAGCAGTTCTTC.

V is TRBV20-1 and J is TRBJ1-5; TRBD1 is a possible D gene (5 bases). CDR3 length: 17 amino acids. Deletions cut 0 bases from V and 0 bases from J, with 15 bases between. Germline loops: CDR1 DFQATT, CDR2 SNEGSKA (reference sequence). The CDR3 sequence is CSAREALQGYSNQPQHF. The CDR3 DNA follows: TGCAGTGCTAGAGAGGCTCTCCAGGGATATAGCAATCAGCCCCAGCATTTT.

This clonotype appeared a few times. The gene calls are TRBV23-1 and TRBJ1-6, with 9 bases aligning to TRBD1. TRBV23-1 is noted as an ORF with a role that remains uncertain. The CDR3 covers 15 residues. The V and J ends lost 7 bases and 10 bases, in that order; junction bases with no gene match: 11. The CDR3 is CASTHRDRVVSPLHF. CDR3 in DNA: TGCGCCAGCACCCATCGGGACAGGGTGGTGTCACCCCTCCACTTT.